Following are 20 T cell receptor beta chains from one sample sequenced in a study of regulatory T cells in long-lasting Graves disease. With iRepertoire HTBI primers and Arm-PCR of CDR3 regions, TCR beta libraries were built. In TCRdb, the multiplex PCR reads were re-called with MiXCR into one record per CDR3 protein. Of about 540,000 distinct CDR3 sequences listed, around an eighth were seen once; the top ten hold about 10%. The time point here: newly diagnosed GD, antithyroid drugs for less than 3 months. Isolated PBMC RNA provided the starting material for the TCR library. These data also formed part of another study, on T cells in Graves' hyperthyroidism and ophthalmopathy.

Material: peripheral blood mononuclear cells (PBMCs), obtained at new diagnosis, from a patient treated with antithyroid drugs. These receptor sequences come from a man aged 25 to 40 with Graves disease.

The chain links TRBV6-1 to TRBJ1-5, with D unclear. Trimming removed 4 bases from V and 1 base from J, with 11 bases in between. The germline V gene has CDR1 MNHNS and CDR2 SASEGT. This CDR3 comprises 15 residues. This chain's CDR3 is CASSGVGISNQPQHF. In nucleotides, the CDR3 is TGTGCCAGCAGTGGGGTGGGGATCAGCAATCAGCCCCAGCATTTT.

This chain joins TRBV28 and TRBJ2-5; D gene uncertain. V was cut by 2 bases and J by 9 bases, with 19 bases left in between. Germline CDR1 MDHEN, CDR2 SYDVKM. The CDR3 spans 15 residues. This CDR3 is CASSLEAGPYLAQYF. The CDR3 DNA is TGTGCCAGCAGTTTAGAGGCAGGTCCTTATCTAGCCCAGTACTTC.

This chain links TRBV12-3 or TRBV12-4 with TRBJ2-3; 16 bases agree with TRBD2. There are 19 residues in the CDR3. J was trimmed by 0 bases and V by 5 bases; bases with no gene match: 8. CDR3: CASSGPGLAGGPSTDTQYF. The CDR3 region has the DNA TGTGCCAGCAGTGGTCCGGGACTAGCGGGAGGGCCGAGCACAGATACGCAGTATTTT.

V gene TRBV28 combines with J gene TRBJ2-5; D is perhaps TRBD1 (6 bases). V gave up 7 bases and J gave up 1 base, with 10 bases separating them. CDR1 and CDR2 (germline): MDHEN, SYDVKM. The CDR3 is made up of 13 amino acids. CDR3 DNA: TGTGCCAGCACCACGACAGGCCAAGAGACCCAGTACTTC. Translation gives CASTTTGQETQYF.

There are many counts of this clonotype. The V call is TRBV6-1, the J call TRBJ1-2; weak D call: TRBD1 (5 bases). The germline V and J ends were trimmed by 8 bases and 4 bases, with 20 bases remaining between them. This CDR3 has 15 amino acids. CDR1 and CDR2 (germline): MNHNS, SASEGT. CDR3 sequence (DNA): TGTGCCAGCCGACCCCCCGGGGGGGTGGCCTATGGCTACACCTTC. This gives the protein CASRPPGGVAYGYTF.

The chain's CDR3 is CASRDGLGVGANVLTF. The DNA for the CDR3 is TGCGCCAGCAGGGACGGTTTGGGAGTCGGGGCCAACGTCCTGACTTTC. The genes are TRBV5-1 and TRBJ2-6; TRBD2 might be the D (5 bases). V was clipped by 5 bases and J by 4 bases, with 16 bases between them. CDR3 length: 16 amino acids. The germline V gene has CDR1 SGHRS and CDR2 YFSETQ.

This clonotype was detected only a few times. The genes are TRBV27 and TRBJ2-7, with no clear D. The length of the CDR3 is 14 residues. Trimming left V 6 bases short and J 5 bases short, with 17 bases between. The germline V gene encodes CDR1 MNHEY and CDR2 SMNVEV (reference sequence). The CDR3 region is CASSLGVLPNEQYF. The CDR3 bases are TGTGCCAGCAGCCTTGGTGTCCTTCCTAACGAGCAGTACTTC.

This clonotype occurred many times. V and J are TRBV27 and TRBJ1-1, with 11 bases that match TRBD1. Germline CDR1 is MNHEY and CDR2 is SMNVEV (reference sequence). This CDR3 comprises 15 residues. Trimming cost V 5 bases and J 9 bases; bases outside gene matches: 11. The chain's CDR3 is CASSTPGQGGKQAFF. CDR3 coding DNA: TGTGCCAGCAGTACGCCGGGACAGGGGGGCAAGCAAGCTTTCTTT.

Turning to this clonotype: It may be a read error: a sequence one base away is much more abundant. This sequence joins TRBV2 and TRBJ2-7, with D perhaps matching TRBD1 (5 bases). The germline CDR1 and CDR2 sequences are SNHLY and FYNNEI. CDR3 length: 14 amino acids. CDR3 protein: CASSESGLRYGQYF. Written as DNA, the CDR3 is TGTGCCAGCAGTGAGTCAGGGCTTAGGTACGGGCAGTACTTC. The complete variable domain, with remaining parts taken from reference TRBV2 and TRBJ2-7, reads EPEVTQTPSHQVTQMGQEVILRCVPISNHLYFYWYRQILGQKVEFLVSFYNNEISEKSEIFDDQFSVERPDGSNFTLKIRSTKLEDSAMYFCASSESGLRYGQYFGPGTRLTVT.

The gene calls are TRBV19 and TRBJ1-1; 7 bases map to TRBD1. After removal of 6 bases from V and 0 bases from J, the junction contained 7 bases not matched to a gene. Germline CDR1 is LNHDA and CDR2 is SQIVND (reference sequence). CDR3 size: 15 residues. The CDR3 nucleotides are TGTGCCAGTAGCACGAGAGGGACAGTGAACACTGAAGCTTTCTTT. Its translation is CASSTRGTVNTEAFF.

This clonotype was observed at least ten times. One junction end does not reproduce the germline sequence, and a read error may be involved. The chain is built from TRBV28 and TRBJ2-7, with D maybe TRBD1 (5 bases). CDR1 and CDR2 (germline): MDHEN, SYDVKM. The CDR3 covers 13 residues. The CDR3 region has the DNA TGTGCCAGCAGTCCCACAGGTTACGAGCCGGTGAACTTC. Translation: CASSPTGYEPVNF.

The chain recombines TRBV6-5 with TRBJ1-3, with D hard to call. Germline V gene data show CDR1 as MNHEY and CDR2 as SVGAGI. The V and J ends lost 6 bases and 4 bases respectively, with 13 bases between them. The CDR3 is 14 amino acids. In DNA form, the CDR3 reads TGTGCCAGCAGCTACACCTTGGGGGGAAACACCATATATTTT. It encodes CASSYTLGGNTIYF.

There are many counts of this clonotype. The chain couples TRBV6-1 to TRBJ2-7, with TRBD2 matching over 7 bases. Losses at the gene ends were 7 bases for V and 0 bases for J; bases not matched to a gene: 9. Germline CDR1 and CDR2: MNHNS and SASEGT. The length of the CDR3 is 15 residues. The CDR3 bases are TGTGCCAGCAATCCTGGGGGGGACTCCTCCTACGAGCAGTACTTC. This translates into CASNPGGDSSYEQYF.

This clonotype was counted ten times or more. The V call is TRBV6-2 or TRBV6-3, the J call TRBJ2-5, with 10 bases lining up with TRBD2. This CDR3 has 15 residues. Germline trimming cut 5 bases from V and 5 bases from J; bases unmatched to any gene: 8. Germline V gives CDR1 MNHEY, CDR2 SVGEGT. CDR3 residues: CASSANRGLAETQYF. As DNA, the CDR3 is TGTGCCAGCAGTGCGAACCGGGGACTAGCGGAGACCCAGTACTTC.

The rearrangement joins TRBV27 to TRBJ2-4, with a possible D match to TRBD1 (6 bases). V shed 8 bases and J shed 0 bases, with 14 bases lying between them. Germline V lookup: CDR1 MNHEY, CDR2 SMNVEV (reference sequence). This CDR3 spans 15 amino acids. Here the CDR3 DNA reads TGTGCCAGCTCCCAGGGGTCGATAGCCAAAAACATTCAGTACTTC. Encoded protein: CASSQGSIAKNIQYF.

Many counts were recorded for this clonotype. In nucleotides, the CDR3 is TGTGCCAGCAGCTTGGCCGGGGCCCAGACCGGGGAGCTGTTTTTT. Translating it yields CASSLAGAQTGELFF. The rearrangement links TRBV7-2 to TRBJ2-2, with D perhaps assigned TRBD1 or TRBD2 (5 bases each). Deletions cut 3 bases from V and 5 bases from J, with 13 bases between. Germline assignment: CDR1 SGHTA and CDR2 FQGNSA. This CDR3 has 15 amino acids.

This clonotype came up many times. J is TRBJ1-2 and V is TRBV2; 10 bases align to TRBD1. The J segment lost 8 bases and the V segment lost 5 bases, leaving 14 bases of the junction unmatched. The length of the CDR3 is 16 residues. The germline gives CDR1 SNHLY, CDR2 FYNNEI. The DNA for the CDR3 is TGTGCCAGCAGTTTCCCTGGAGGACAGGGGGTACGAGGCTACACCTTC. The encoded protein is CASSFPGGQGVRGYTF.

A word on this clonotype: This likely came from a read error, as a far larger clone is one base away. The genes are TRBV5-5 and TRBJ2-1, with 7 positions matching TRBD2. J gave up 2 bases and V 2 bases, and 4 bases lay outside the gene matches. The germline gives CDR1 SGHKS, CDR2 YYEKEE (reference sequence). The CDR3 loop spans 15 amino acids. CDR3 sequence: CASSLAGPPYNEQFF. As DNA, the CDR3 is TGTGCCAGCAGCTTAGCGGGACCCCCCTACAATGAGCAGTTCTTC.

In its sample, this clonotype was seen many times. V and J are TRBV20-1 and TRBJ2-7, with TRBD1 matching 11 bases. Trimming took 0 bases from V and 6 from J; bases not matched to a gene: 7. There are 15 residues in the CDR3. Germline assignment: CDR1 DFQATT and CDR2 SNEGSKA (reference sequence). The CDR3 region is CSARDLDRGPGEQYF. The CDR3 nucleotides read TGCAGTGCTAGAGATCTGGACAGGGGGCCTGGCGAGCAGTACTTC.

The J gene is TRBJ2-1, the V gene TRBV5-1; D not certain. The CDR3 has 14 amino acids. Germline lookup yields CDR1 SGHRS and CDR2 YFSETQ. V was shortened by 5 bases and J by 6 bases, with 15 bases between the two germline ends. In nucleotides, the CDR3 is TGCGCCAGCAGTGGTTTTGTCGGAACCAATGAGCAGTTCTTC. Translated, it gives CASSGFVGTNEQFF.